A single sample is the source of the 26 T cell receptor beta chains below, sequenced in a study of control samples from healthy donors and cancer patients. Some clones are missing from TCRdb's copy, which holds only in-frame ones; the method was immunoSEQ multiplex PCR. The data show tens of thousands of clones, with 85% to 95% seen just once and 22% held by the top ten. Sample: PBMCs. Receptor source: a woman aged 40-49 years with head and neck cancer.

Here the CDR3 DNA reads TGTGCCAGCAGCTCAGGGAGCGAGGCTGGAAACACCATATATTTT. It encodes CASSSGSEAGNTIYF. The chain carries TRBV7-8 and TRBJ1-3, with D possibly matching TRBD1 (5 bases). The germline V and J ends were trimmed by 4 bases and 2 bases, with 12 bases remaining between them. The CDR3 contains 15 residues. Germline V CDR1 and CDR2: SGHVS, FQNEAQ.

The chain uses TRBV27 and TRBJ1-6, with D uncertain. Trimming removed 2 bases at V and 0 bases at J, with 8 bases between. Germline CDR1 and CDR2: MNHEY and SMNVEV (reference sequence). This CDR3 is 16 amino acids long. CDR3 residues: CASSLTWSSYNSPLHF. Here the CDR3 DNA reads TGTGCCAGCAGTTTAACCTGGAGCTCCTATAATTCACCCCTCCACTTT.

In its sample, this clone was seen once. J is TRBJ1-1 and V is TRBV18; D unclear. The CDR3 extends over 13 amino acids. The V gene's germline CDR1 is KGHSH and CDR2 LQKENI. Trimming left V 6 bases short and J 4 bases short, with 12 bases between. This chain's CDR3 is CASSLQVGTEAFF. The DNA for the CDR3 is TGTGCCAGCTCCCTCCAGGTAGGCACTGAAGCTTTCTTT.

The chain couples TRBV5-1 to TRBJ1-5; 7 bases agree with TRBD1. This CDR3 region has 15 residues. With 4 bases clipped from V and 3 bases from J, the junction kept 7 bases outside the gene matches. CDR1 is SGHRS and CDR2 is YFSETQ in the germline V gene. The CDR3 DNA sequence: TGCGCCAGCAGCCAGACGGACAGGATCAATCAGCCCCAGCATTTT. Translating gives CASSQTDRINQPQHF. The complete variable domain, with remaining parts taken from reference TRBV5-1 and TRBJ1-5, reads KAGVTQTPRYLIKTRGQQVTLSCSPISGHRSVSWYQQTPGQGLQFLFEYFSETQRNKGNFPGRFSGRQFSNSRSEMNVSTLELGDSALYLCASSQTDRINQPQHFGDGTRLSIL.

The chain is built from TRBV5-6 and TRBJ2-1, with no clear D. The CDR3 covers 13 residues. Germline values: CDR1 SGHDT, CDR2 YYEEEE. V lost 0 bases and J 10 bases, leaving 11 bases between the germline ends. CDR3 DNA sequence: TGTGCCAGCAGCTTGGAATTTGGGCGAGAGCAGTTCTTC. Protein product: CASSLEFGREQFF.

The chain recombines TRBV28 with TRBJ2-1; 7 bases are a match to TRBD2. V lost 6 bases to trimming and J lost 2 bases; unmatched junction nucleotides: 7. Germline CDR1 and CDR2: MDHEN and SYDVKM. This CDR3 is built from 15 residues. The CDR3 is CASSFLAGAYNEQFF. The CDR3 DNA reads as TGTGCCAGCAGCTTCTTAGCGGGCGCCTACAATGAGCAGTTCTTC.

The chain combines TRBV6-1 with TRBJ2-5; D remains ambiguous. CDR3 length: 13 amino acids. Trimming pared 2 bases from V and 5 bases from J, leaving 9 bases between. Looked up from germline, CDR1 is MNHNS and CDR2 is SASEGT. The CDR3 sequence: CASSELLEETQYF. CDR3 bases: TGTGCCAGCAGTGAATTACTCGAGGAGACCCAGTACTTC.

The V call is TRBV6-5, the J call TRBJ1-1, with a tentative D call TRBD1 (6 bases). The V and J ends lost 6 bases and 7 bases respectively, with 18 bases between them. The CDR3 has 14 residues. Germline V gives CDR1 MNHEY, CDR2 SVGAGI. Here the CDR3 reads CASSSRGARLEAFF. CDR3 sequence (DNA): TGTGCCAGCAGCTCTAGGGGGGCCAGGCTTGAAGCTTTCTTT.

V and J are TRBV28 and TRBJ1-2; D is unclear. Trimming left V 5 bases short and J 3 bases short, with 13 bases between. This CDR3 has 14 amino acids. Germline CDR1 reads MDHEN; CDR2 reads SYDVKM. CDR3 coding DNA: TGTGCCAGCAGTGAGGAAGGGTGGGACTATGGCTACACCTTC. Translation: CASSEEGWDYGYTF.

The CDR3 is CASATGVGQPQHF. The CDR3 DNA reads TGTGCCAGCGCAACAGGGGTTGGGCAGCCCCAGCATTTT. The chain uses TRBV28 and TRBJ1-5; TRBD1 matches 7 bases. The V and J ends lost 8 bases and 7 bases, in that order; junction bases with no gene match: 8. This CDR3 has 13 amino acids. The germline CDR1 and CDR2 sequences are MDHEN and SYDVKM.

The rearrangement joins TRBV10-3 to TRBJ1-2; no clear D. V lost 0 bases and J lost 4, with 9 bases in between. Germline V gene sequence: CDR1 ENHRY, CDR2 SYGVKD. The CDR3 length is 14 residues. The CDR3 DNA sequence: TGTGCCATCAGTGAGTCGGGGAAGGTCTATGGCTACACCTTC. It translates to CAISESGKVYGYTF.

V usage is TRBV29-1 and J usage is TRBJ2-7; TRBD1 is a possible D gene (5 bases). From germline, CDR1 is SQVTM and CDR2 ANQGSEA. CDR3 length: 16 residues. Between the trimmed V and J ends, which lost 1 base and 1 base, there was a span of 17 bases. CDR3 loop: CSVEGWQGRSSYEQYF. CDR3 nucleotide sequence: TGCAGCGTTGAAGGTTGGCAGGGCCGGTCGTCCTACGAGCAGTACTTC.

This chain links TRBV5-3 with TRBJ2-4, with a possible D match to TRBD2 (6 bases). TRBV5-3 is treated as an ORF (open reading frame) with a function not yet certain. V lost 6 bases and J lost 1, with 11 bases in between. The length of the CDR3 is 14 residues. CDR3 residues: CARNREPAKNIQYF. DNA of the CDR3: TGTGCCAGAAACCGGGAGCCCGCCAAAAACATTCAGTACTTC.

For the CDR3, the DNA is TGTGCCAGCTCACGGGACAGACAAGGGGGCTATGGCTACACCTTC. Its translation is CASSRDRQGGYGYTF. The rearrangement uses TRBV18 and TRBJ1-2, with 7 bases lining up with TRBD1. The CDR3 loop spans 15 amino acids. The V and J ends lost 4 bases and 4 bases, in that order; junction bases with no gene match: 9. Germline CDR1 and CDR2: KGHSH and LQKENI.

The genes are TRBV28 and TRBJ2-5; 9 nucleotides align to TRBD2. V was clipped by 5 bases and J by 4 bases; unmatched bases: 8. The CDR3 runs to 15 residues. Germline V gives CDR1 MDHEN, CDR2 SYDVKM. The CDR3 sequence: CASSPAGGGSETQYF. The CDR3 bases are TGTGCCAGCAGTCCTGCGGGAGGGGGGTCAGAGACCCAGTACTTC.

The chain combines TRBV11-2 with TRBJ2-1; 12 nucleotides align to TRBD2. This CDR3 is built from 16 residues. Germline-derived CDR1 and CDR2 are SGHAT and FQNNGV. The trim removed 5 bases at V and 5 bases at J, leaving 7 bases unmatched. CDR3: CASSPLAGGLNNEQFF. CDR3 DNA sequence: TGTGCCAGCAGCCCGCTAGCGGGGGGGCTAAACAATGAGCAGTTCTTC.

The rearrangement joins TRBV27 to TRBJ2-7; 8 positions agree with TRBD2. Germline assignment: CDR1 MNHEY and CDR2 SMNVEV (reference sequence). The trim removed 0 bases at V and 4 bases at J, leaving 2 bases unmatched. The CDR3 has 14 amino acids. CDR3 in DNA: TGTGCCAGCAGTTTATCCTCGGGGGGGTACGAGCAGTACTTC. The encoded protein is CASSLSSGGYEQYF.

V usage is TRBV6-5 and J usage is TRBJ1-1, with a tentative D call TRBD1 (5 bases). Trimming took off 6 bases at V and 5 bases at J, with 13 bases between the two ends. The CDR3 contains 13 residues. Germline CDR1 is MNHEY and CDR2 is SVGAGI. Written as DNA, the CDR3 is TGTGCCAGCAGAAACTGGGGGAAAACTGAAGCTTTCTTT. It codes for CASRNWGKTEAFF.

The chain employs TRBV18 and TRBJ1-4; no definite D call. This CDR3 spans 13 amino acids. CDR1 is KGHSH, CDR2 LQKENI, per germline. V was cut by 2 bases and J by 6 bases, with 7 bases left in between. In DNA form, the CDR3 reads TGTGCCAGCTCACCAGTGGAGGATGAAAAACTGTTTTTT. Translating gives CASSPVEDEKLFF.

The V call is TRBV27, the J call TRBJ1-6, with 10 bases that match TRBD1. The germline V gene encodes CDR1 MNHEY and CDR2 SMNVEV (reference sequence). CDR3 size: 14 residues. Trimming cost V 6 bases and J 6 bases; bases outside gene matches: 2. The CDR3 protein is CASSRTGGNSPLHF. CDR3 bases: TGTGCCAGCAGCCGGACAGGGGGTAATTCACCCCTCCACTTT.

This rearrangement joins TRBV3-1 (or the pseudogene TRBV3-2) to TRBJ1-2; D is undetermined. The ends were cut back, 0 bases at V and 8 bases at J, with 16 bases in the middle. Germline CDR1 and CDR2: LGHDT and YNNKEL (reference sequence). CDR3 length: 15 amino acids. CDR3 protein: CASSQERSGPEGYTF. The CDR3 DNA reads as TGTGCCAGCAGCCAAGAGAGATCCGGCCCGGAGGGCTACACCTTC.

The chain links TRBV5-1 to TRBJ2-2; 10 bases are a match to TRBD2. Unmatched junction bases numbered 3, after V lost 5 bases and J lost 5 bases. The CDR3 has 14 residues. CDR1 and CDR2 from the germline V gene are SGHRS and YFSETQ. This CDR3 is CASRLAGDTGELFF. CDR3 in DNA: TGCGCCAGCAGGCTAGCGGGAGATACCGGGGAGCTGTTTTTT.

V is TRBV30 and J is TRBJ1-1; D unclear. CDR1 and CDR2 from the germline V gene are GTSNPN and SVGIG (reference sequence). V lost 0 bases to trimming and J lost 1 base, with 6 bases between them. The length of the CDR3 is 13 residues. CDR3 residues: CAWSVARNTEAFF. The CDR3 nucleotides read TGTGCCTGGAGTGTAGCTCGGAACACTGAAGCTTTCTTT.

The J gene is TRBJ1-2, the V gene TRBV14, with TRBD1 identical over 9 bases. Germline-derived CDR1 and CDR2 are SGHDN and FVKESK. With V trimmed by 7 bases and J by 7 bases, 13 bases remained unmatched. CDR3 length: 15 amino acids. CDR3 loop: CASTGQGRALGGYTF. The CDR3 nucleotides are TGTGCCAGCACGGGACAGGGCCGAGCACTCGGTGGCTACACCTTC. Together with reference TRBV14 and TRBJ1-2, the CDR3 gives the full variable domain: EAGVTQFPSHSVIEKGQTVTLRCDPISGHDNLYWYRRVMGKEIKFLLHFVKESKQDESGMPNNRFLAERTGGTYSTLKVQPAELEDSGVYFCASTGQGRALGGYTFGSGTRLTVV.

The chain joins TRBV6-6 to TRBJ1-2, with D possibly being TRBD1 (6 bases). Germline CDR1 is MNHNY and CDR2 is SVGAGI (reference sequence). The CDR3 contains 14 residues. The V gene lost 4 bases and the J gene lost 7 bases, with 16 bases spanning the gap. As DNA, the CDR3 is TGTGCCAGCAGTTTGGACAGCAGAAAGGGTGGCTACACCTTC. It yields the protein CASSLDSRKGGYTF.

V gene TRBV7-8 combines with J gene TRBJ1-1, with 7 bases aligning to TRBD1. CDR3 length: 16 residues. Germline values: CDR1 SGHVS, CDR2 FQNEAQ. The ends lost 2 bases at V and 1 base at J; junction bases unmatched: 7. CDR3 nucleotides: TGTGCCAGCAGCTTACTGGGACAGCCTCAGAACACTGAAGCTTTCTTT. It specifies CASSLLGQPQNTEAFF.